This T cell receptor (gamma chain) was recorded in a study of Vδ1+ human thymocytes. Whole-study findings and limits: Thymic delta-chain repertoires held roughly 20% Vdelta2 sequences and few Vdelta3, despite high sort purity. TRG sequences recurred across donors, whereas TRD sequences stayed essentially private. In the thymus, TRG and TRD repertoires looked highly polyclonal with Gaussian CDR3 lengths.

The trim removed 0 bases at V and 12 bases at J, leaving 11 bases unmatched. CDR1 and CDR2 (germline): GITISATS, ISYDGTV (reference sequence). CDR3 length: 13 amino acids. RNA was extracted from the cells and then reverse transcribed. The CDR3 regions were amplified by multiplex PCR from V-gene primers to a constant-region primer. TCRdb reanalyzed the multiplex PCR reads using CATT. The repertoire holds 9,000 to 13,000 gamma-chain clones, with roughly 45% as singletons. Alphabeta T cells were depleted, then CD3+ Vdelta1+ Vdelta2- thymocytes were FACS-sorted. This clone was found a few times. The antigen is unknown.

The chain uses TRGV9 and TRGJ1 or TRGJ2. The sequence came from a boy younger than two who had congenital heart surgery. The specimen was Vdelta1+ gamma-delta thymocytes from the thymus. Noted subset: FACS-sorted CD3+ TCRalphabeta- TCRVdelta1+ TCRVdelta2- thymocytes. The DNA of the CDR3 is TGTGCCTTGTGGGAGGTGCTTTTATTTCGGAAACTCTTT. The encoded protein is CALWEVLLFRKLF.